This T cell receptor beta chain was found in a study of Tregs in tolerant kidney transplant recipients. The CDR3 has 17 amino acids. CDR1 and CDR2 (germline): SGHRS, YFSETQ. V lost 4 bases to trimming and J lost 5 bases; unmatched junction nucleotides: 8. This clone was counted a single time. TCRdb's table, derived via immunoSEQ multiplex PCR, lists solely in-frame clones and lacks some. The sample shows some 250,000 clones, roughly 80% of them seen only once. The TCR originated in a human donor in good health. The rearrangement links TRBV5-1 to TRBJ2-3; the match to TRBD2 covers 15 bases. The sample comprised CD4+ T cells from blood. CDR3 region: CASSPGLAGGIGDTQYF. In DNA form, the CDR3 reads TGCGCCAGCAGCCCGGGACTAGCGGGAGGAATTGGAGATACGCAGTATTTT.